These 29 T cell receptor beta chains were sequenced from one sample in a study of cytomegalovirus exposure and HLA in healthy donors (dated by TCRdb to 2016 to 2017). Library prep was done by the immunoSEQ multiplex PCR assay. For the multiplex PCR, a mixture combining 60 forward primers for TCR Vbeta segments and 13 reverse primers for TCR Jbeta segments was used. Sourced from immuneACCESS, this table was stored by TCRdb with only in-frame sequences that have V and J called. A share of the clones is absent; for the studies checked, an unresolved V gene accounts for under half, and the remainder has no known explanation. This sample comprises 100,000 to 150,000 clones, under 80% of them detected only once. 4% of the sample rests with the top ten. The sequenced sample was PBMCs. Source of these receptors: a man aged 35-49 years in good health and CMV-seropositive.

The chain is built from TRBV5-1 and TRBJ2-5; D is uncertain. The J call may be in error: the DNA end matches TRBJ2-7 better. CDR1 and CDR2 (germline): SGHRS, YFSETQ. The CDR3 covers 15 residues. CDR3 nucleotide sequence: TGCGCCAGCATCGAAACTCCGGGTAATTTCTACGAGCAGTACTTC. Its protein product is CASIETPGNFYEQYF.

The chain uses TRBV11-3 and TRBJ2-1; D gene unclear. Germline loops: CDR1 SGHNT, CDR2 YENEEA. The CDR3 is 12 residues long. Trimming removed 5 bases from V and 6 bases from J, with 8 bases in between. The CDR3 reads CASSTNSNEQFF. DNA for the CDR3: TGTGCCAGCAGCACAAACAGCAATGAGCAGTTCTTC.

This clone was recorded a few times. V and J are TRBV11-2 and TRBJ2-7; the D gene is possibly TRBD1 (6 bases). This CDR3 has 12 residues. Trimming took off 4 bases at V and 6 bases at J, with 10 bases between the two ends. The germline V gene has CDR1 SGHAT and CDR2 FQNNGV. CDR3 amino acids: CASSSTGPEQYF. DNA of the CDR3: TGTGCCAGCAGCTCTACAGGGCCCGAGCAGTACTTC.

This clone was recorded once. The chain couples TRBV9 to TRBJ1-1; D is ambiguous. This CDR3 has 15 amino acids. V lost 7 bases and J lost 0, with 16 bases in between. The germline V gene has CDR1 SGDLS and CDR2 YYNGEE. Written as DNA, the CDR3 is TGTGCCAGCGCCGTCGCACCTGGCATGAACACTGAAGCTTTCTTT. Its protein is CASAVAPGMNTEAFF. Looking up the rest from reference TRBV9 and TRBJ1-1 gives the full variable domain: DSGVTQTPKHLITATGQRVTLRCSPRSGDLSVYWYQQSLDQGLQFLIQYYNGEERAKGNILERFSAQQFPDLHSELNLSSLELGDSALYFCASAVAPGMNTEAFFGQGTRLTVV.

This chain uses TRBV30 with TRBJ1-1; 9 bases map to TRBD1. CDR1 is GTSNPN and CDR2 is SVGIG in the germline V gene (reference sequence). V dropped 0 bases and J dropped 0; count of bases not matched to a gene: 5. CDR3 length equals 16 residues. The CDR3 is CAWSVRDRDMNTEAFF. For the CDR3, the DNA is TGTGCCTGGAGTGTACGGGACAGGGATATGAACACTGAAGCTTTCTTT.

This clone has a handful of counts. The genes are TRBV2 and TRBJ2-7; possible D gene TRBD1, 6 bases. The germline V gene has CDR1 SNHLY and CDR2 FYNNEI. The germline V and J ends were trimmed by 4 bases and 3 bases, with 13 bases remaining between them. The CDR3 totals 14 residues. The CDR3 DNA follows: TGTGCCAGCAGTGCTGGACAGCTAAGCTACGAGCAGTACTTC. As protein: CASSAGQLSYEQYF.

The rearrangement uses TRBV28 and TRBJ1-1; tentatively, D is TRBD1 (6 bases). Germline loops: CDR1 MDHEN, CDR2 SYDVKM. This CDR3 has 12 amino acids. The V gene lost 4 bases and the J gene lost 8 bases, with 11 bases spanning the gap. DNA for the CDR3: TGTGCCAGCAGTTCAGGGACAAAGGAAGCTTTCTTT. It specifies CASSSGTKEAFF. Supplemented by reference TRBV28 and TRBJ1-1, the full variable domain reads DVKVTQSSRYLVKRTGEKVFLECVQDMDHENMFWYRQDPGLGLRLIYFSYDVKMKEKGDIPEGYSVSREKKERFSLILESASTNQTSMYLCASSSGTKEAFFGQGTRLTVV.

The V and J genes are TRBV5-1 and TRBJ2-1; the D gene is possibly TRBD1 (6 bases). Per germline, CDR1 SGHRS and CDR2 YFSETQ. The CDR3 spans 15 residues. V was pared by 0 bases and J by 0 bases, with 7 bases between. The CDR3 spells CASSLAQGSYNEQFF. Written as DNA, the CDR3 is TGCGCCAGCAGCTTGGCACAGGGCTCCTACAATGAGCAGTTCTTC.

The chain joins TRBV13 to TRBJ2-5, with 9 bases fitting TRBD1. This CDR3 is 14 amino acids long. The V gene's germline CDR1 is PRHDT and CDR2 FYEKMQ (reference sequence). V trimming: 5 bases; J trimming: 4 bases; junction bases outside the gene matches: 5. DNA of the CDR3: TGTGCCAGCAGCCCACACAGGGGGCGAGAGACCCAGTACTTC. Translating it yields CASSPHRGRETQYF.

The chain couples TRBV9 to TRBJ2-3, with TRBD2 matching 8 bases. CDR1 and CDR2 from the germline V gene are SGDLS and YYNGEE. The CDR3 has 16 residues. V was clipped by 4 bases and J by 1 base; unmatched bases: 8. The CDR3 region is CASSLRRGGGTDTQYF. The CDR3 DNA reads as TGTGCCAGCAGCTTAAGACGGGGGGGCGGCACAGATACGCAGTATTTT.

The chain combines TRBV6-5 with TRBJ2-5, with 12 bases matching TRBD2. The CDR3 length is 16 residues. V was pared by 4 bases and J by 11 bases, with 14 bases of the junction left unmatched. CDR1 is MNHEY, CDR2 SVGAGI, per germline. CDR3 in amino acids: CASSWASGRASRKQYF. The CDR3 bases are TGTGCCAGCAGTTGGGCTAGCGGGAGGGCCTCACGGAAGCAGTACTTC.

This clone was found a few times. The chain combines TRBV5-6 with TRBJ2-4, with TRBD2 matching 10 bases. V lost 4 bases to trimming and J lost 0 bases; unmatched junction nucleotides: 7. The length of the CDR3 is 17 residues. Germline V gene sequence: CDR1 SGHDT, CDR2 YYEEEE. The CDR3 loop is CASSRAGGPAAKNIQYF. CDR3 nucleotide sequence: TGTGCCAGCAGCCGAGCGGGAGGGCCAGCAGCCAAAAACATTCAGTACTTC.

This chain connects TRBV5-1 to TRBJ2-7, with TRBD1 matching over 8 bases. CDR1 SGHRS and CDR2 YFSETQ come from the germline V gene. CDR3 length: 15 amino acids. V trimming: 0 bases; J trimming: 2 bases; junction bases outside the gene matches: 4. CDR3 in DNA: TGCGCCAGCAGCTTGGTGCCGGGACAGGCCTACGAGCAGTACTTC. It codes for CASSLVPGQAYEQYF.

V is TRBV4-3 and J is TRBJ2-1; 8 positions agree with TRBD1. CDR3 length equals 14 residues. In germline, CDR1 is LGHNA, CDR2 YSLEER. V shed 1 base, J shed 7 bases, and the junction held 3 bases outside the gene matches. Written as DNA, the CDR3 is TGCGCCAGCAGCCAAGGAACAGGGGGAAATGAGCAGTTCTTC. This translates into CASSQGTGGNEQFF.

The chain recombines TRBV7-8 with TRBJ2-7; 8 nucleotides agree with TRBD2. The CDR3 is 19 residues long. V lost 2 bases to trimming and J lost 0 bases; unmatched junction nucleotides: 15. Germline values: CDR1 SGHVS, CDR2 FQNEAQ. In DNA form, the CDR3 reads TGTGCCAGCAGCTTACGGTTTGGTAGCGGGGTCCCTCTCTCCTACGAGCAGTACTTC. Translated, it gives CASSLRFGSGVPLSYEQYF.

This chain uses TRBV5-1 with TRBJ1-5, with 10 nucleotides matching TRBD1. Germline V lookup: CDR1 SGHRS, CDR2 YFSETQ. The length of the CDR3 is 16 residues. With 4 bases clipped from V and 2 bases from J, the junction kept 6 bases outside the gene matches. The CDR3 nucleotides are TGCGCCAGCAGCCCCCAAGGGACAGGGGGCAATCAGCCCCAGCATTTT. It translates to CASSPQGTGGNQPQHF.

V usage is TRBV5-6 and J usage is TRBJ2-1; D is possibly TRBD2 (5 bases). The CDR3 spans 13 residues. CDR1 is SGHDT and CDR2 is YYEEEE in the germline V gene. The V gene lost 4 bases and the J gene lost 10 bases, with 15 bases spanning the gap. CDR3: CASSKDFSPEQFF. CDR3 sequence (DNA): TGTGCCAGCAGCAAGGACTTTTCCCCCGAGCAGTTCTTC.

V and J are TRBV4-3 and TRBJ1-1, with a weak D call TRBD1 (5 bases). The V and J ends lost 3 bases and 5 bases respectively, with 10 bases between them. This CDR3 contains 13 residues. Germline V CDR1 and CDR2: LGHNA, YSLEER. The CDR3 DNA is TGCGCCAGCAGCCAGGAGGGGAGGACTGAAGCTTTCTTT. Amino acids: CASSQEGRTEAFF.

This chain uses TRBV15 with TRBJ2-1; 8 nucleotides agree with TRBD1. The J segment lost 7 bases and the V segment lost 3 bases, leaving 8 bases of the junction unmatched. Germline V gives CDR1 LNHNV, CDR2 YYDKDF (reference sequence). The CDR3 totals 15 residues. CDR3 nucleotides: TGTGCCACCAGCAGGCTGAACAGGGGGAGGAATGAGCAGTTCTTC. Amino acids: CATSRLNRGRNEQFF. Full variable domain (rest looked up from reference TRBV15 and TRBJ2-1): DAMVIQNPRYQVTQFGKPVTLSCSQTLNHNVMYWYQQKSSQAPKLLFHYYDKDFNNEADTPDNFQSRRPNTSFCFLDIRSPGLGDTAMYLCATSRLNRGRNEQFFGPGTRLTVL.

The J gene is TRBJ1-5, the V gene TRBV9; D is unclear. This CDR3 comprises 15 residues. Germline CDR1 SGDLS, CDR2 YYNGEE. V was clipped by 0 bases and J by 6 bases, with 13 bases between them. CDR3: CASSVGQEPSQPQHF. Written as DNA, the CDR3 is TGTGCCAGCAGCGTAGGCCAGGAACCTTCTCAGCCCCAGCATTTT.

The chain uses TRBV5-6 and TRBJ2-2; TRBD2 matches at 11 bases. The CDR3 consists of 17 residues. Per the germline V gene, CDR1 is SGHDT and CDR2 is YYEEEE. J was trimmed by 4 bases and V by 1 base; bases with no gene match: 6. The CDR3 DNA follows: TGTGCCAGCAGCTTGACTAGCGGGAGATTCAGCACCGGGGAGCTGTTTTTT. Its translation is CASSLTSGRFSTGELFF. Together with reference TRBV5-6 and TRBJ2-2, the CDR3 gives the full variable domain: DAGVTQSPTHLIKTRGQQVTLRCSPKSGHDTVSWYQQALGQGPQFIFQYYEEEERQRGNFPDRFSGHQFPNYSSELNVNALLLGDSALYLCASSLTSGRFSTGELFFGEGSRLTVL.

The genes are TRBV30 and TRBJ2-7; a possible D gene is TRBD1 (6 bases). This CDR3 is 15 amino acids long. V dropped 2 bases and J dropped 2 bases, with 16 bases sitting between them. The germline gives CDR1 GTSNPN, CDR2 SVGIG (reference sequence). The CDR3 here is CAWSPGGALPYEQYF. In nucleotides, the CDR3 is TGTGCCTGGAGTCCTGGGGGCGCGCTACCCTACGAGCAGTACTTC.

The rearrangement uses TRBV9 and TRBJ2-7; D possibly corresponds to TRBD2 (6 bases). V lost 3 bases to trimming and J lost 4 bases, with 23 bases between them. The CDR3 has 17 residues. Germline V gene data show CDR1 as SGDLS and CDR2 as YYNGEE. CDR3 coding DNA: TGTGCCAGCAGCGCCCTCCCGGGGGATCGACCCGAATACGAGCAGTACTTC. Residues: CASSALPGDRPEYEQYF.

The chain combines TRBV6-5 with TRBJ2-5; TRBD2 agrees at 7 bases. The closer fit of TRBJ2-7 to the DNA end suggests the J call may be wrong. The CDR3 is made up of 13 amino acids. Germline CDR1 and CDR2: MNHEY and SVGAGI. The CDR3 nucleotides read TGTGCCAGCAGTTACGCGGGGGCCTACGAGCAGTACTTC. Protein: CASSYAGAYEQYF.

The chain uses TRBV5-4 and TRBJ2-7; D unresolved. Trimming removed 3 bases from V and 3 bases from J, with 13 bases in between. The CDR3 runs 14 residues. Per the germline V gene, CDR1 is SGHNT and CDR2 is YYREEE (reference sequence). The CDR3 DNA sequence: TGTGCCAGCAGCTCTGAATCAGTCAGCTACGAGCAGTACTTC. Protein: CASSSESVSYEQYF.

The chain combines TRBV29-1 with TRBJ1-2; no clear D. Trimming cost V 4 bases and J 6 bases, with 9 bases left between them. This CDR3 is built from 11 residues. Germline V lookup: CDR1 SQVTM, CDR2 ANQGSEA. In DNA, the CDR3 is TGCAGCGTTGGTTGGGCCAATGGCTACACCTTC. Its protein is CSVGWANGYTF.

The chain recombines TRBV5-4 with TRBJ2-1; 10 nucleotides match TRBD2. Germline CDR1 reads SGHNT; CDR2 reads YYREEE (reference sequence). The CDR3 runs to 16 residues. V shed 3 bases, J shed 4 bases, and the junction held 7 bases outside the gene matches. The CDR3 region is CASSSPSGGGYNEQFF. The CDR3 DNA follows: TGTGCCAGCAGCTCACCCAGCGGGGGGGGATACAATGAGCAGTTCTTC.

The gene calls are TRBV7-9 and TRBJ2-1; D perhaps matches TRBD1 (6 bases). This CDR3 contains 14 residues. Trimming took 5 bases from V and 8 from J, leaving 16 bases between them. Germline lookup yields CDR1 SEHNR and CDR2 FQNEAQ (reference sequence). This CDR3 is CASSPGRGRDEQFF. In DNA form, the CDR3 reads TGTGCCAGCAGCCCTGGCAGGGGTAGGGATGAGCAGTTCTTC.

The chain links TRBV9 to TRBJ2-1; TRBD2 agrees at 11 bases. The length of the CDR3 is 19 residues. CDR1 is SGDLS, CDR2 YYNGEE, per germline. J was trimmed by 0 bases and V by 4 bases; bases with no gene match: 12. In DNA, the CDR3 is TGTGCCAGCAGCTCCTCGGTGGCTAGCGGGAGGAGCTCCTACAATGAGCAGTTCTTC. Its protein is CASSSSVASGRSSYNEQFF.